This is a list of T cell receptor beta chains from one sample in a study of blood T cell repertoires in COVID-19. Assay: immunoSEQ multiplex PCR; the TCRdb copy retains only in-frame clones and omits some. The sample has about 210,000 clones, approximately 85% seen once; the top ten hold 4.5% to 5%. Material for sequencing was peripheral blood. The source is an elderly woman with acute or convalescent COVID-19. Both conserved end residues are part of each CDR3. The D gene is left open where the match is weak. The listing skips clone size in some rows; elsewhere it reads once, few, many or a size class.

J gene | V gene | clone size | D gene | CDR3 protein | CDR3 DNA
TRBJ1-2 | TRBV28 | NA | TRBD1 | CVSSLGYRGQAYGYTF | TGTGTCAGCAGTTTAGGATACAGGGGTCAGGCCTATGGCTACACCTTC
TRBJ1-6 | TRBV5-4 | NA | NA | CASKPGQENSPLHF | TGTGCCAGCAAGCCGGGACAAGAAAATTCACCCCTCCACTTT
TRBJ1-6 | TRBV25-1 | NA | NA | CASSESQGSPLHF | TGTGCCAGCAGTGAATCTCAGGGTTCACCCCTCCACTTT
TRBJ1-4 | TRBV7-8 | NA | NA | CASSLVWRRNEKLFF | TGTGCCAGCAGCTTAGTGTGGCGGCGAAATGAAAAACTGTTTTTT
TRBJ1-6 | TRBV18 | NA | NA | CASSPEAGRTPLHF | TGTGCCAGCTCACCAGAGGCAGGGAGGACACCCCTCCACTTT
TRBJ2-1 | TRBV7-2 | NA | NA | CASSRRRPKDNEQFF | TGTGCCAGCAGCCGCCGGAGACCGAAAGACAATGAGCAGTTCTTC
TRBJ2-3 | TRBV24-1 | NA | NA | CATAAEGDTQYF | TGTGCCACCGCTGCGGAGGGAGATACGCAGTATTTT
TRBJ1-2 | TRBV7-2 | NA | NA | CASSENGVRLNNYGYTF | TGTGCCAGCAGCGAGAACGGGGTCCGCCTAAATAACTATGGCTACACCTTC
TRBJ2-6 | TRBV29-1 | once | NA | CSVEGRDLSSGANVLTF | TGCAGCGTTGAAGGGAGGGATCTCAGCTCTGGGGCCAACGTCCTGACTTTC
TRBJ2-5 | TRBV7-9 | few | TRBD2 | CASSQYRREVETQYF | TGTGCCAGCAGCCAGTACCGGCGGGAGGTGGAGACCCAGTACTTC
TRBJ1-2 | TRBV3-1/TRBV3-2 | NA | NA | CASSQGPANYGYTF | TGTGCCAGCAGCCAGGGGCCAGCTAACTATGGCTACACCTTC
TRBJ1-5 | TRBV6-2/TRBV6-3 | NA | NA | CASSPPRGASNQPQHF | TGTGCCAGCAGTCCCCCCCGGGGGGCGAGCAATCAGCCCCAGCATTTT
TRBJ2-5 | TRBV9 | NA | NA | CASSVEDWGTETQYF | TGTGCCAGCAGCGTAGAGGACTGGGGTACTGAGACCCAGTACTTC
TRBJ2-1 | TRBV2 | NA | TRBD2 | CASSEGGRANEQFF | TGTGCCAGCAGTGAAGGCGGGAGGGCCAATGAGCAGTTCTTC